This is a list of T cell receptor beta chains from one sample in a study of T cell repertoires in cytomegalovirus infection. MiXCR was run by TCRdb on the reads, yielding one entry per CDR3 protein. The table records 700,000 to 850,000 distinct CDR3 sequences, 32% of them present only once. No cognate antigen is known for these TCRs. The sequencing here drew on cultured CD8+ T cells from PBMCs, taken from culture after CMV antigen stimulation. These TCRs come from a human donor in good health (CMV status not recorded). Some clones in this sample may be carry-over from other donors' samples. The CDR3 runs from the conserved cysteine through the conserved F or W. The D gene is left open where the match is weak. Clone size is not always given. Where it is, it says once, few, many or a class for expanded clones.

d_call clone_size j_call v_call cdr3_aa
. . TRBJ2-7 TRBV6-1 CASRELTASYEQYF
. . TRBJ1-6 TRBV5-5 CASSLGQNNSPLHF
. . TRBJ2-1 TRBV29-1 CSVRGAPYNEQFF
. few TRBJ1-1 TRBV7-9 CASSLIRDGRTEAFF
TRBD1 . TRBJ1-5 TRBV2 CASTEDRGGNQPQHF
. . TRBJ2-6 TRBV7-9 CASLGVRGGSGANVLTF
. . TRBJ2-1 TRBV20-1 CSALIGRNEQFF
. few TRBJ2-1 TRBV6-6 CASSFLRADNEQFF
. few TRBJ2-1 TRBV7-9 CASSPRGLGNNEQFF
. few TRBJ2-3 TRBV6-1 CASSEARYSYTDTQYF
. . TRBJ1-5 TRBV27 CASSLSRSPVQPQHF
TRBD1 once TRBJ1-2 TRBV12-3/TRBV12-4 CASSLGGQATPYGYTF
. few TRBJ1-5 TRBV19 CASSLYGVGASNQPQHF
. few TRBJ1-2 TRBV19 CASSVPTGRGYTF
. few TRBJ2-1 TRBV6-5 CASSPVGGANNEQFF
. . TRBJ2-2 TRBV12-3/TRBV12-4 CASSLVGRPAGELFF
. few TRBJ2-5 TRBV10-3 CAISDSGSGETQYF
. . TRBJ1-4 TRBV5-8 CASSFRAGHNEKLFF
. . TRBJ1-2 TRBV12-3/TRBV12-4 CASSSLGAGDSYGYTF
. many TRBJ1-1 TRBV29-1 CSVERAGEAFF